This T cell receptor beta chain is from a study of blood T cells in healthy people across ages (dated by TCRdb to about 2015). With respect to the entire study: In model experiments, template switching captured roughly one uniquely barcoded TCR beta cDNA molecule for every two T cells. To avoid experimental bias, donors of different ages were distributed randomly across sequencing lanes. The study measured age-related changes in TCR beta repertoire diversity using deep sequencing normalized with unique cDNA molecular identifiers. For two donors (one aged 18 to 29 and one aged 80 or older), the study analyzed two additional independent replicas of 1 million unique cDNA reads from the same blood draw. Donors were grouped into four age groups: young (average roughly 17 years), middle-aged (39), aged (around 60) and long-lived (approximately 82).

V drops 5 bases and J drops 5 bases, leaving 19 bases in between. According to the germline V gene, CDR1 reads SGHTA and CDR2 reads FQGNSA. The CDR3 runs 16 amino acids, cysteine and phenylalanine included. CDR3 DNA is the only sequence kept; it has 48 bases, read in frame from the first base. Library preparation was by 5' RACE. The listed sequencing device is Illumina HiSeq 2500. The second PCR ran for about 6 to 11 cycles and used a J-beta primer mix along with a sample-barcoded 5' primer. A unique molecular identifier was introduced onto each TCR beta cDNA molecule by a template-switch 5' adaptor carrying 12 random nucleotides. Each sample yielded at least 2.5 million CDR3-containing paired-end reads. First-strand cDNA was synthesized from all RNA with the Mint cDNA synthesis kit, primed by a TRBC-specific oligonucleotide. Following uracil-DNA glycosylase treatment, all cDNA underwent a first 18-cycle PCR with the universal primers M1SS and BC2_uni_R. The source study handled its data this way. Normalization of each sample was performed by random selection of 1 million high-quality reads, each carrying a distinct molecular identifier. Instead of being binned into consensus sequences, reads that shared molecular identifiers were thrown out. MiTCR, with a Q25 quality threshold and the strictest error-elimination algorithm, was used for CDR3 identification, clonotype clustering and error correction. Lower-bound total TCR beta diversity was estimated with a nonparametric unseen species model using Euler transformation. TCRdb passed the public sequencing reads through fastp at Q25 and MiXCR, retaining productive beta sequences. Each CDR3 protein gets just one entry, which takes the most common genes and DNA from the rows behind it. What appears here as the V and J calls and clone size reflects TCRdb's work, not the paper's. The sample table records about 670,000 distinct CDR3 sequences; roughly 43% of these occur just once. The ten largest make up about 30% of the sample.

Systemically healthy Caucasian individuals from Russia, some 36 in total and aged roughly 6 to 100 years, were included as donors. About 10 milliliters of peripheral blood were collected from each donor into EDTA-treated Vacutainer tubes. Ficoll-Paque density-gradient centrifugation was used to isolate PBMCs, with at least 6 million obtained per sample. Trizol reagent was used to extract total RNA from the PBMCs, yielding at least 6 micrograms per sample. For every donor, flow cytometry on a PBMC aliquot measured the percentage of naive CD45RAhigh/CD27high T cells. Here is what the overall study found, with its caveats: Conclusive comparison of naive and antigen-experienced compartments was prevented by the profiling of bulk unsorted PBMCs. The percentage of naive T cells measured by flow cytometry correlated strongly with observed TCR beta diversity. As age increased, observed TCR beta diversity per million T cells dropped in a roughly linear way, and a significant reduction was already evident by age about 40. Because donor CMV infection status was unknown, age-related changes in expanded clonotypes were potentially confounded. Estimates of total diversity based on one million sequenced T cells were regarded as lower bounds and as underestimates. Compared with the aged group, more naive CD4+ T cells, fewer expanded clones and increased TCR diversity were shown by the long-lived group, suggesting age selection.

In its sample, this clonotype was seen a few times. Its antigen target is currently unknown. There are no base qualities to consult, and no much larger clone falls within one base. The sample taken for sequencing was blood. The chain couples TRBV7-2 to TRBJ2-4, with a tentative D gene TRBD1 over 6 matching bases. The TCR was taken from a man older than 75 in good health. The DNA reads as follows: TGTGCCAGCAGCCCGGCCTTTCAGGGGCGGGAAAACATTCAGTACTTC. The resulting protein is CASSPAFQGRENIQYF.